This entry features one T cell receptor (beta chain) sequence. The target antigen is unknown. These data are taken from a study of identical twins. The study's findings and limits: A lower insertion count was a feature of abundant cord blood beta clonotypes, with no such feature in memory repertoires.

A single record per CDR3 protein comes from TCRdb applying MiXCR to the 5' RACE reads. The repertoire holds some 1,600,000 distinct CDR3 sequences, less than 40% seen once, with approximately 0.25% in the top ten. Sequencing was done on a sample of cord blood. The receptor was isolated from a newborn girl in good health.

CDR3 sequence: CASSFGGSAWNTEAFF. The CDR3 coding sequence is TGTGCCAGCAGTTTTGGGGGCAGTGCCTGGAACACTGAAGCTTTCTTT. The chain employs TRBV28 and TRBJ1-1; D perhaps matches TRBD1 (6 bases). In germline, CDR1 is MDHEN, CDR2 SYDVKM. There are 16 residues in the CDR3. Deletions cut 3 bases from V and 1 base from J, with 15 bases between.